Listed below are T cell receptor beta chains from one sample, sequenced in a study of T cells after yellow fever vaccination. TCRdb independently ran MiXCR on the 5' RACE reads; one entry per CDR3 protein. This table holds approximately 450,000 distinct CDR3 sequences, about 17% found once. This material consisted of PBMCs, taken before the yellow fever booster vaccination. These receptors originate from a man younger than 35 who received the YFV17D yellow fever vaccine. Each CDR3 is given with its conserved first and last residue. A D gene is named only where the DNA matches it firmly. Not all rows give a size; the values are once, few, many and, for expanded clones, a class.

. TRBJ2-2 . TRBV4-3 CASSQDGGGVGTGELFF TGCGCCAGCAGCCAAGACGGTGGCGGGGTAGGCACCGGGGAGCTGTTTTTT
few TRBJ2-6 . TRBV6-2/TRBV6-3 CASPLPVDNVLTF TGTGCCAGTCCTCTACCCGTCGACAACGTCCTGACTTTC
few TRBJ2-5 . TRBV5-1 CAARRGFQETQYF TGCGCCGCGCGCCGAGGTTTCCAAGAGACCCAGTACTTC
. TRBJ1-5 . TRBV13 CASSSNGQPQHF TGTGCCAGCAGCTCAAACGGTCAGCCCCAGCATTTT
. TRBJ2-2 TRBD1 TRBV27 CASSQDIRDRGWDAGELFF TGTGCCAGCAGTCAAGACATCCGGGACAGGGGCTGGGATGCCGGGGAGCTGTTTTTT
few TRBJ1-4 . TRBV15 CATSRGPGGNTGNEKLFF TGTGCCACCAGCAGAGGCCCGGGCGGGAATACCGGTAATGAAAAACTGTTTTTT
few TRBJ2-2 TRBD2 TRBV27 CASSTPGLAGGRRGELFF TGTGCCAGCAGTACGCCGGGACTAGCGGGGGGGCGGAGAGGGGAGCTGTTTTTT
few TRBJ1-5 . TRBV5-1 CASSPSEVYQPQHF TGCGCCAGCAGCCCCTCAGAAGTTTATCAGCCCCAGCATTTT
few TRBJ2-2 . TRBV20-1 CSARDSYLTTGELFF TGCAGTGCAAGGGACTCGTACTTGACCACCGGGGAGCTGTTTTTT
. TRBJ2-5 . TRBV7-2 CASSLAWRGTRETQYF TGTGCCAGCAGCTTAGCCTGGCGGGGTACAAGGGAGACCCAGTACTTC
. TRBJ1-4 . TRBV6-6 CASSSVMVPTNEKLFF TGTGCCAGCAGTTCCGTAATGGTCCCAACTAATGAAAAACTGTTTTTT
few TRBJ2-5 . TRBV25-1 CASSKVGEQETQYF TGTGCCAGCAGCAAGGTTGGGGAACAAGAGACCCAGTACTTC
. TRBJ2-3 . TRBV4-3 CASSQDSGTYTQYF TGCGCCAGCAGCCAAGATTCCGGGACTTATACGCAGTATTTT
few TRBJ1-6 . TRBV10-3 CAIQGRVGDSPLHF TGTGCCATACAGGGAAGGGTCGGAGATTCACCCCTCCACTTT
. TRBJ2-5 TRBD1 TRBV9 CASSEGAGTGETQYF TGTGCCAGCAGCGAGGGAGCTGGGACAGGGGAGACCCAGTACTTC
. TRBJ1-2 . TRBV4-3 CASSQDRLRGYTF TGCGCCAGCAGCCAAGATAGACTACGTGGCTACACCTTC
few TRBJ2-1 . TRBV4-2 CASSQAGGNYNEQFF TGTGCCAGCAGCCAAGCGGGGGGCAATTACAATGAGCAGTTCTTC
. TRBJ2-7 TRBD2 TRBV5-1 CASSLAGRAYEQYF TGCGCCAGCAGCTTGGCAGGGAGGGCCTACGAGCAGTACTTC
many TRBJ1-6 . TRBV7-6 CASSQQGRNSPLHF TGTGCCAGCAGCCAGCAAGGGAGGAATTCACCCCTCCACTTT
few TRBJ2-5 TRBD1 TRBV9 CASSDSRDRGKTQYF TGTGCCAGCAGCGACTCCCGGGACAGGGGGAAGACCCAGTACTTC
few TRBJ2-6 . TRBV5-1 CASSPQGTFSGANVLTF TGCGCCAGCAGCCCCCAGGGGACCTTCTCTGGGGCCAACGTCCTGACTTTC
. TRBJ1-5 TRBD1 TRBV7-9 CASSMDREVDQPQHF TGTGCCAGCAGTATGGACAGGGAGGTTGATCAGCCCCAGCATTTT
. TRBJ1-1 . TRBV5-1 CASSLEGLTEAFF TGCGCCAGCAGCTTGGAAGGTCTCACTGAAGCTTTCTTT
. TRBJ1-2 . TRBV7-9 CASSLDSPESGYTF TGTGCCAGCAGCTTGGATTCGCCAGAGTCTGGCTACACCTTC
. TRBJ2-4 . TRBV7-2 CASTQNPGDIQYF TGTGCCAGCACCCAGAACCCAGGGGATATTCAGTACTTC
many TRBJ2-3 TRBD2 TRBV29-1 CSVGGLAGFSSTDTQYF TGCAGCGTGGGGGGACTAGCGGGGTTCTCTAGCACAGATACGCAGTATTTT
. TRBJ2-3 TRBD2 TRBV13 CASSSGGGGATDTQYF TGTGCCAGCAGCTCTGGCGGCGGGGGGGCAACAGATACGCAGTATTTT
. TRBJ2-2 . TRBV7-9 CASGGEDTGELFF TGTGCCAGCGGCGGTGAGGACACCGGGGAGCTGTTTTTT
few TRBJ2-2 . TRBV12-3/TRBV12-4 CASSLREYTGELFF TGTGCCAGCAGTTTAAGGGAGTACACCGGGGAGCTGTTTTTT
. TRBJ1-1 . TRBV4-3 CASSQGRVATEAFF TGCGCCAGCAGCCAAGGCCGCGTAGCCACTGAAGCTTTCTTT
. TRBJ2-1 TRBD1 TRBV5-1 CASSLSDRGLQFF TGCGCCAGCAGCTTGAGTGACAGGGGACTGCAGTTCTTC
. TRBJ2-7 . TRBV18 CASSPHEGGDASYEQYF TGTGCCAGCTCACCACACGAAGGAGGGGACGCATCCTACGAGCAGTACTTC
many TRBJ2-5 . TRBV5-1 CASSLPGEETQYF TGTGCCAGCAGCTTGCCGGGGGAGGAGACCCAGTACTTC
few TRBJ1-5 . TRBV12-3/TRBV12-4 CASRGGGYQPQHF TGTGCCAGCAGGGGGGGAGGGTATCAGCCCCAGCATTTT
. TRBJ2-3 . TRBV4-3 CASSQDIWGAQYF TGCGCCAGCAGCCAAGATATCTGGGGGGCGCAGTATTTT
many TRBJ2-3 . TRBV4-2 CASSQTDTQYF TGTGCCAGCAGCCAGACAGATACGCAGTATTTT
few TRBJ2-3 TRBD2 TRBV5-1 CASSTGLAGSTDTQYF TGCGCCAGCAGCACCGGACTAGCGGGGAGCACAGATACGCAGTATTTT
. TRBJ2-3 TRBD2 TRBV12-3/TRBV12-4 CASRPGLAGGADTQYF TGTGCCAGCAGGCCCGGACTAGCGGGCGGGGCAGATACGCAGTATTTT
few TRBJ2-3 . TRBV7-8 CASSSETATYTDTQYF TGTGCCAGCAGCTCAGAGACCGCAACGTACACAGATACGCAGTATTTT
. TRBJ1-1 TRBD1 TRBV6-1 CASSELRGTGRFEDTEAFF TGTGCCAGCAGTGAACTTCGCGGGACAGGCCGCTTTGAGGACACTGAAGCTTTCTTT
. TRBJ1-2 . TRBV11-2 CATAANYGYTF TGTGCCACGGCCGCTAACTATGGCTACACCTTC
. TRBJ2-1 TRBD1 TRBV6-1 CASRLLLTGGNEQFF TGTGCCAGCAGACTCCTACTCACAGGGGGCAATGAGCAGTTCTTC
. TRBJ2-7 TRBD2 TRBV30 CAWSVAGGPGEQYF TGTGCCTGGAGTGTAGCGGGGGGGCCTGGGGAGCAGTACTTC
. TRBJ2-5 . TRBV7-2 CASSLRSTDQETQYF TGTGCCAGCAGCTTAAGGAGTACAGATCAAGAGACCCAGTACTTC
few TRBJ2-1 . TRBV11-2 CASSFGGVDEQFF TGTGCCAGCAGCTTTGGCGGGGTTGATGAGCAGTTCTTC
. TRBJ1-5 . TRBV11-1 CASSLYGDQPQHF TGTGCCAGCAGCTTATACGGAGATCAGCCCCAGCATTTT
. TRBJ2-7 . TRBV13 CASSLGPGWEQYF TGTGCCAGCAGCTTAGGGCCAGGGTGGGAGCAGTACTTC
. TRBJ1-2 . TRBV7-2 CASSPPGGRSYGYTF TGTGCCAGCAGCCCCCCTGGGGGTCGTAGCTATGGCTACACCTTC
many TRBJ2-3 TRBD1 TRBV12-3/TRBV12-4 CASSPNNRDRVSADTQYF TGTGCCAGCAGTCCGAATAACCGGGACAGGGTATCAGCAGATACGCAGTATTTT
few TRBJ1-5 . TRBV6-1 CASRKGDTSNQPQHF TGTGCCAGCAGGAAGGGAGACACCAGCAATCAGCCCCAGCATTTT
. TRBJ2-7 . TRBV20-1 CSARVAATYEQYF TGCAGTGCTAGAGTTGCAGCCACCTACGAGCAGTACTTC
. TRBJ2-6 TRBD1 TRBV27 CASSLGRPGQGPSGANVLTF TGTGCCAGCAGTTTAGGGCGACCGGGACAGGGGCCCTCTGGGGCCAACGTCCTGACTTTC
. TRBJ1-5 . TRBV20-1 CSAWGGWNQPQHF TGCAGTGCGTGGGGGGGCTGGAATCAGCCCCAGCATTTT
few TRBJ2-3 . TRBV6-6 CASSYLGLSFTDTQYF TGTGCCAGCAGTTACTTGGGGCTCTCCTTCACAGATACGCAGTATTTT
. TRBJ2-7 . TRBV29-1 CSVDTSTYPYEQYF TGCAGCGTTGACACATCGACGTATCCCTACGAGCAGTACTTC
. TRBJ1-3 . TRBV6-5 CASSYSQGTDSGNTIYF TGTGCCAGCAGTTACTCTCAGGGGACTGACTCTGGAAACACCATATATTTT
. TRBJ2-1 . TRBV6-2/TRBV6-3 CASSDRRGTVDNEQFF TGTGCCAGCAGCGACCGACGGGGGACCGTCGACAATGAGCAGTTCTTC